This record covers a single T cell receptor (beta chain). What it binds is not known. These data come from a study of OX40 agonist ivuxolimab in advanced cancers. Study conclusions and caveats: Among patients with partial responses at 0.1-3.0 mg/kg, clonal expansion was among the lowest. In general, CD8+ T cells held more expanded clones than CD4+ did, on average. At 0.1 to 3.0 mg/kg and by week 6, CD4+ and CD8+ T cells in the blood had expanded clonally.

Sampling times: baseline, cycle 4 day 1, cycle 7 day 1. Some clones are missing from TCRdb's copy, which holds only in-frame ones; the method was immunoSEQ multiplex PCR. The sample has roughly 20,000 clones, 65% to 75% seen once. CDR1 is MGHDK and CDR2 is SYGVNS in the germline V gene. After removal of 1 base from V and 7 bases from J, the junction contained 11 bases not matched to a gene. This CDR3 comprises 16 residues. Sequencing was performed on CD4+ or CD8+ T cells sorted from blood, taken in a trial of the OX40 agonist ivuxolimab. The rearrangement joins TRBV25-1 to TRBJ1-1; TRBD1 matches at 8 bases. The sequence derives from an adult with an advanced solid tumor such as melanoma, head and neck, liver or kidney cancer. The DNA for the CDR3 is TGTGCCAGCAGTGAATGGGGACAGGAAAGCCCGAATGAAGCTTTCTTT. Encoded protein: CASSEWGQESPNEAFF.